This T cell receptor (beta chain) was sequenced in a study of T cells after yellow fever vaccination. Study context: Researchers used SMART-Seq v4 Ultra Low Input to prepare fractions that had low cell numbers. Findings of the study overall: Subsequent booster samples again held most clones from primary vaccination (96% CD4, roughly 90% CD8). Though weaker, the secondary response peaked faster, on day 5 versus 15.

A 5'RACE template-switching step, the method used to make TCR cDNA, added a universal primer site and UMIs. TCRdb fed the 5' RACE reads into MiXCR, producing one record per CDR3 protein. Counted here are 500,000 to 700,000 distinct CDR3 sequences, about 19% occurring once; the ten biggest clones make up 13% to 15%. Concerning this clonotype itself: What it recognizes is unknown. At one end, the junction sequence differs from germline, possibly due to a read error.

The sample was PBMCs, taken 15 days after the yellow fever booster vaccination. This clonotype was sampled from a man aged 25-45 years who received the YFV17D yellow fever vaccine.

CDR3 sequence reads: CASSPNAASGRDF. CDR3 bases: TGTGCCAGCAGCCCCAACGCGGCTAGCGGGAGAGACTTC. The gene calls are TRBV9 and TRBJ2-1, with TRBD2 identical over 10 bases. Germline assignment: CDR1 SGDLS and CDR2 YYNGEE. The CDR3 has 13 amino acids.